A single T cell receptor beta chain is shown here with its context. CDR3 length equals 14 residues. Germline V lookup: CDR1 MNHEY, CDR2 SVGAGI. J was trimmed by 2 bases and V by 6 bases; bases with no gene match: 5. The entry originates in a study of cytomegalovirus exposure and HLA in healthy donors. Researchers ran the PCR with 60 Vbeta and 13 Jbeta primers. Here immunoSEQ multiplex PCR was the method, and the copy in TCRdb shows in-frame clones only, minus some. Its listing shows about 120,000 clones. V gene TRBV6-5 combines with J gene TRBJ2-7; TRBD1 matches 9 bases. This receptor was identified in a man between 18 and 35 years old in good health and CMV-seronegative. What was sequenced was PBMCs. The CDR3: CASRTGGGTYEQYF. The CDR3 region has the DNA TGTGCCAGCAGGACAGGGGGGGGAACCTACGAGCAGTACTTC.